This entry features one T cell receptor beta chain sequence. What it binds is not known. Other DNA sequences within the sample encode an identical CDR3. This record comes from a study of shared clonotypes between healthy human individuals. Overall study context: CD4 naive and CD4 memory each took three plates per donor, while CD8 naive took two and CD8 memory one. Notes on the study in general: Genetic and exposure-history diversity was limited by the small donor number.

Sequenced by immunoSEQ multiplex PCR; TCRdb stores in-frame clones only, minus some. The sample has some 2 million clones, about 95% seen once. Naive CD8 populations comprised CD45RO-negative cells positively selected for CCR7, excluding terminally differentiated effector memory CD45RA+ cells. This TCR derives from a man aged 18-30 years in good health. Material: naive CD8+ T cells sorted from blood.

The DNA for the CDR3 is TGTGCCAGCAGCTTGGCAGGACCCGAAGCTTTCTTT. Translating gives CASSLAGPEAFF. This rearrangement joins TRBV5-6 to TRBJ1-1; D call uncertain. Germline-derived CDR1 and CDR2 are SGHDT and YYEEEE. Trimming pared 0 bases from V and 8 bases from J, leaving 8 bases between. The CDR3 spans 12 residues.